What follows are 11 T cell receptor beta chains derived from one specimen sequenced in a study of CD8 T cells in ankylosing spondylitis (TCRdb year 2017). The library was obtained by 5' RACE. The data were produced on an Illumina HiSeq 2500. TCRdb reworked the public reads: Q25 trimming with fastp, MiXCR clone assembly, productive beta chains retained. Each CDR3 protein appears once, grouped with its most common genes and DNA. A total of 300,000 to 400,000 distinct CDR3 sequences appear in this sample, 11% of them only once. The ten largest clonotypes hold about 10% of the sample. The specimen was blood, either unsorted or a sorted T cell fraction (not recorded which). These receptors originate from a female donor with ankylosing spondylitis or in good health (not recorded which).

This clonotype was counted only a few times. CDR3 coding DNA: TGTGCCAGCAGTGAGGGTCACCTCCAAGGGGAGCTGTTTTTT. Its translation is CASSEGHLQGELFF. The chain uses TRBV2 and TRBJ2-2; D ambiguous. Germline assignment: CDR1 SNHLY and CDR2 FYNNEI. The CDR3 runs to 14 residues. Trimming left V 3 bases short and J 8 bases short, with 13 bases between.

This clonotype appeared many times. V and J are TRBV7-9 and TRBJ2-5; D is uncertain. V was shortened by 1 base and J by 6 bases, with 0 bases between the two germline ends. Germline CDR1 reads SEHNR; CDR2 reads FQNEAQ (reference sequence). There are 10 residues in the CDR3. The CDR3 bases are TGTGCCAGCAGCTTAGAGACCCAGTACTTC. This codes for CASSLETQYF.

V gene TRBV18 combines with J gene TRBJ1-5; 7 positions match TRBD1. Germline V gene sequence: CDR1 KGHSH, CDR2 LQKENI. J gave up 3 bases and V 6 bases, and 5 bases lay outside the gene matches. The CDR3 is made up of 14 amino acids. CDR3: CASSLGQDNQPQHF. In nucleotides, the CDR3 is TGTGCCAGCTCCCTCGGACAGGACAATCAGCCCCAGCATTTT.

This chain uses TRBV5-1 with TRBJ2-7, with TRBD1 matching over 8 bases. V lost 5 bases and J lost 8; bases outside the gene matches: 6. CDR3 length equals 12 residues. Germline CDR1 SGHRS, CDR2 YFSETQ. Written as DNA, the CDR3 is TGCGCCAGCAGGGGCACAGGGGGTAAGCAGTACTTC. Translating it yields CASRGTGGKQYF.

Many counts were recorded for this clonotype. The genes are TRBV5-1 and TRBJ2-3; D remains ambiguous. The CDR3 consists of 15 residues. CDR1 and CDR2 from the germline V gene are SGHRS and YFSETQ. The V end was cut by 0 bases, the J end by 2 bases, with 10 bases between. The CDR3 region has the DNA TGCGCCAGCAGCTTGGCAACAGCCTTCACAGATACGCAGTATTTT. Translated, it gives CASSLATAFTDTQYF.

This clonotype was seen at least ten times. The chain has TRBV6-2 or TRBV6-3 and TRBJ2-7; TRBD1 matches at 10 bases. The CDR3 extends over 16 amino acids. Germline-derived CDR1 and CDR2 are MNHEY and SVGEGT. V gave up 6 bases and J gave up 7 bases; unmatched junction bases: 15. For the CDR3, the DNA is TGTGCCAGCAGGAGTGCGGACAGGGGGTTCACTAGGGAGCAGTACTTC. Translation: CASRSADRGFTREQYF.

This clonotype was seen many times. The rearrangement links TRBV6-5 to TRBJ2-1; D may be TRBD2 (5 bases). The CDR3 consists of 14 residues. Germline V gene data show CDR1 as MNHEY and CDR2 as SVGAGI. The V end lost 0 bases, the J end lost 6 bases, and 9 bases lay between the germline ends. The CDR3 region is CASSYSPGSNEQFF. The CDR3 coding sequence is TGTGCCAGCAGTTACTCGCCGGGATCCAATGAGCAGTTCTTC.

This clonotype was picked up a small number of times. V and J are TRBV18 and TRBJ2-7, with D perhaps TRBD2 (5 bases). CDR1 and CDR2 from the germline V gene are KGHSH and LQKENI. The ends were cut back, 0 bases at V and 7 bases at J, with 7 bases in the middle. The CDR3 length is 12 residues. This CDR3 is CASSPPSGEQYF. Written as DNA, the CDR3 is TGTGCCAGCTCACCACCGTCGGGGGAGCAGTACTTC.

This clonotype was counted only a few times. The V and J genes are TRBV7-2 and TRBJ1-1, with no clear D. The CDR3 has 11 residues. The germline CDR1 and CDR2 sequences are SGHTA and FQGNSA. V shed 5 bases and J shed 3 bases, with 4 bases lying between them. The CDR3 DNA is TGTGCCAGCAGCCCGGACACTGAAGCTTTCTTT. Its translation is CASSPDTEAFF.

This clonotype was observed at least ten times. V and J are TRBV6-2 or TRBV6-3 and TRBJ2-3; D is unclear. V lost 7 bases to trimming and J lost 2 bases, with 19 bases between them. CDR1 and CDR2 (germline): MNHEY, SVGEGT. The CDR3 sequence is 16 residues long. CDR3 nucleotide sequence: TGTGCCAGCACTACACCGTTGGGGTTCGCCACAGATACGCAGTATTTT. Its translation is CASTTPLGFATDTQYF.

This clonotype was counted at least ten times. Written as DNA, the CDR3 is TGTGCCAGCAGCGTAGTGCAGGGTAGGGGCTACACCTTC. Translation: CASSVVQGRGYTF. The chain couples TRBV9 to TRBJ1-2, with D tentatively TRBD1 (5 bases). This CDR3 is built from 13 residues. Per germline, CDR1 SGDLS and CDR2 YYNGEE. The germline V and J ends were trimmed by 0 bases and 8 bases, with 11 bases remaining between them.